What follows are 15 T cell receptor beta chains derived from one specimen sequenced in a study of cytomegalovirus exposure and HLA in healthy donors. The data were produced by immunoSEQ multiplex PCR, yet TCRdb's version contains in-frame clones alone and is incomplete. The sample has 200,000 to 250,000 clones; over 80% are singletons. Material for sequencing was PBMCs. The source is a woman in her late teens or twenties in good health and CMV-seronegative.

DNA of the CDR3: TGTGCCAGTACCGACAAGTGGGGGGGGACCTACAATGAGCAGTTCTTC. This encodes CASTDKWGGTYNEQFF. The chain recombines TRBV2 with TRBJ2-1; 7 bases align to TRBD2. V was pared by 9 bases and J by 2 bases, with 13 bases of the junction left unmatched. This CDR3 is built from 16 residues. Germline-derived CDR1 and CDR2 are SNHLY and FYNNEI.

There are a few counts of this clone. This sequence joins TRBV5-1 and TRBJ1-2; TRBD1 matches 7 bases. The ends lost 4 bases at V and 3 bases at J; junction bases unmatched: 9. The CDR3 is 15 residues long. Germline V CDR1 and CDR2: SGHRS, YFSETQ. The CDR3, as DNA: TGCGCCAGCAGCCAATACAGGGGAGATGACTATGGCTACACCTTC. Translation gives CASSQYRGDDYGYTF.

The sample holds a few counts of this clone. This chain links TRBV5-4 with TRBJ1-1; D gene ambiguous. CDR1 is SGHNT, CDR2 YYREEE, per germline (reference sequence). V dropped 0 bases and J dropped 7 bases, with 7 bases sitting between them. CDR3 length: 12 amino acids. The CDR3 coding sequence is TGTGCCAGCAGCTTGGCGGCAGATGAAGCTTTCTTT. Protein: CASSLAADEAFF.

The CDR3 DNA reads as TGTGCCTGGAGTGCCCCAGGGGCGGATGTTGGCTACACCTTC. Translating gives CAWSAPGADVGYTF. The genes are TRBV30 and TRBJ1-2, with D perhaps matching TRBD1 (6 bases). Trimming cost V 1 base and J 7 bases, with 16 bases left between them. The CDR3 loop spans 14 amino acids. Looked up from germline, CDR1 is GTSNPN and CDR2 is SVGIG (reference sequence).

The V and J genes are TRBV6-5 and TRBJ2-2; D may be TRBD2 (6 bases). The CDR3 sequence is 14 residues long. Deletions cut 6 bases from V and 4 bases from J, with 12 bases between. CDR1 MNHEY and CDR2 SVGAGI come from the germline V gene. CDR3 region: CASRWDSRTGELFF. The DNA of the CDR3 is TGTGCCAGCAGATGGGACTCCCGCACCGGGGAGCTGTTTTTT.

The rearrangement joins TRBV7-9 to TRBJ1-6; D is uncertain. Trimming shortened V by 7 bases and J by 8 bases, and 12 bases separated the two germline ends. This CDR3 has 13 residues. CDR1 SEHNR and CDR2 FQNEAQ come from the germline V gene (reference sequence). The CDR3 DNA sequence: TGTGCCAGCACCTCCTATCTGGATTCACCCCTCCACTTT. Translated: CASTSYLDSPLHF. Full variable domain (rest looked up from reference TRBV7-9 and TRBJ1-6): DTGVSQNPRHKITKRGQNVTFRCDPISEHNRLYWYRQTLGQGPEFLTYFQNEAQLEKSRLLSDRFSAERPKGSFSTLEIQRTEQGDSAMYLCASTSYLDSPLHFGNGTRLTVT.

The chain is built from TRBV5-1 and TRBJ2-7; the D gene is possibly TRBD1 (6 bases). The V end was cut by 4 bases, the J end by 2 bases, with 13 bases between. CDR3 length equals 14 residues. Germline V gene sequence: CDR1 SGHRS, CDR2 YFSETQ. The CDR3 protein is CASSQQQGPYEQYF. CDR3 nucleotides: TGCGCCAGCAGCCAACAACAGGGTCCCTACGAGCAGTACTTC.

The table lists this clone with a few counts. This chain joins TRBV9 and TRBJ2-2; D gene uncertain. The CDR3 has 14 amino acids. Germline CDR1 SGDLS, CDR2 YYNGEE. V shed 4 bases and J shed 3 bases, with 10 bases lying between them. The CDR3 loop is CASSTNPYTGELFF. CDR3 nucleotide sequence: TGTGCCAGCAGCACCAACCCTTACACCGGGGAGCTGTTTTTT.

This CDR3 is CASSSTGTPYSYEQYF. The CDR3 DNA reads as TGTGCCAGCAGCTCGACCGGGACTCCCTACTCCTACGAGCAGTACTTC. The genes are TRBV28 and TRBJ2-7; possible D gene TRBD2, 6 bases. CDR3 length: 16 amino acids. CDR1 MDHEN and CDR2 SYDVKM come from the germline V gene. Trimming shortened V by 6 bases and J by 0 bases, and 18 bases separated the two germline ends.

The chain is built from TRBV27 and TRBJ1-6; 8 bases align to TRBD1. After removal of 5 bases from V and 0 bases from J, the junction contained 9 bases not matched to a gene. The germline V gene encodes CDR1 MNHEY and CDR2 SMNVEV (reference sequence). The CDR3 spans 18 residues. This CDR3 is CASSLRGTGGSYNSPLHF. The CDR3 DNA is TGTGCCAGCAGTCTTCGGGGTACAGGGGGCTCCTATAATTCACCCCTCCACTTT.

The V and J genes are TRBV6-5 and TRBJ1-2; 10 nucleotides agree with TRBD1. CDR3 length: 15 residues. Germline CDR1 is MNHEY and CDR2 is SVGAGI. The junction had 6 bases not matched to a gene; V was cut back by 6 bases and J by 2 bases. The CDR3 nucleotides read TGTGCCAGCAGGCGGACAGGGGGAACGAACTATGGCTACACCTTC. Translation: CASRRTGGTNYGYTF.

J is TRBJ2-7 and V is TRBV2; the D is unclear. CDR3 length: 10 amino acids. Germline assignment: CDR1 SNHLY and CDR2 FYNNEI. V was trimmed by 8 bases and J by 5 bases, leaving 7 bases between them. As DNA, the CDR3 is TGTGCCAGCGTGACCCACGAGCAGTACTTC. Encoded protein: CASVTHEQYF.

The chain couples TRBV19 to TRBJ1-2; D uncertain. The V and J ends lost 10 bases and 8 bases respectively, with 20 bases between them. Germline CDR1 is LNHDA and CDR2 is SQIVND (reference sequence). This CDR3 region has 13 residues. This CDR3 reads CATSTRSPMGYTF. The DNA for the CDR3 is TGTGCCACCTCGACGCGCAGTCCCATGGGCTACACCTTC.

This clone came up a few times. V is TRBV13 and J is TRBJ1-2; 7 bases fit TRBD1. Germline V gene sequence: CDR1 PRHDT, CDR2 FYEKMQ (reference sequence). The CDR3 totals 14 residues. The V and J ends lost 2 bases and 4 bases, in that order; junction bases with no gene match: 4. The CDR3 is CASSLRDRRYGYTF. The CDR3 coding sequence is TGTGCCAGCAGCTTAAGGGACAGACGCTATGGCTACACCTTC.

The rearrangement links TRBV27 to TRBJ2-1; TRBD2 matches 9 bases. The CDR3 has 15 amino acids. In germline, CDR1 is MNHEY, CDR2 SMNVEV (reference sequence). V trimming: 6 bases; J trimming: 5 bases; junction bases outside the gene matches: 8. DNA for the CDR3: TGTGCCAGCAGCTTGAGACTAGCGGCAGACAATGAGCAGTTCTTC. The encoded protein is CASSLRLAADNEQFF.